This T cell receptor (beta chain) was recovered during a study of PD-1 blockade in classical Hodgkin lymphoma. At the level of the study: Patients had nivolumab dosed at 3 mg/kg, delivered intravenously every 2 weeks. Study-wide points: Exclusion removed patients who began nivolumab under 1 year after ASCT. Before treatment, complete responders showed about the same diversity as newly diagnosed patients.

Trimming took off 0 bases at V and 3 bases at J, with 9 bases between the two ends. The CDR3 runs to 14 residues. Germline CDR1 is SGHRS and CDR2 is YFSETQ. This clone was recorded a few times. Its target is not known. The sample's time point: cycle 4 day 1 (C4D1), after five to seven weeks of nivolumab. Relapses following autologous stem cell transplantation were seen in all patients, with brentuximab vedotin exposure varying. Measured with immunoSEQ multiplex PCR; TCRdb has only the in-frame clones, and not every one. The repertoire holds around 50,000 clones, with approximately 72% as singletons. This material consisted of peripheral blood mononuclear cells (PBMCs), taken before the fourth cycle of nivolumab. The chain carries TRBV5-1 and TRBJ2-5; D gene unclear. The source of this sequence is a human donor with classical Hodgkin lymphoma. This CDR3 reads CASSLVGLKETQYF. The CDR3 DNA sequence: TGCGCCAGCAGCTTGGTAGGATTAAAAGAGACCCAGTACTTC.